These 10 T cell receptor beta chains share one sample of origin, sequenced in a study of T cells after yellow fever vaccination. One entry per CDR3 protein results from TCRdb running MiXCR on the 5' RACE reads. The sample holds under 200,000 distinct CDR3 sequences, more than 5.5% seen once. The specimen comprised CD4+ T cells sorted from PBMCs, sampled less than 6 days after the first yellow fever vaccination. Source of these receptors: a man between 18 and 29 years old who received the YFV17D yellow fever vaccine.

This clonotype was detected ten times or more. The gene calls are TRBV5-1 and TRBJ1-1; 8 nucleotides align to TRBD1. Germline values: CDR1 SGHRS, CDR2 YFSETQ. The V segment lost 1 base and the J segment 2 bases; nucleotides outside the gene matches: 4. CDR3 length: 15 amino acids. CDR3 residues: CASSLRQGRNTEAFF. The CDR3 DNA sequence: TGCGCCAGCAGCTTGAGACAGGGGCGAAACACTGAAGCTTTCTTT. Using reference TRBV5-1 and TRBJ1-1 for the parts outside the CDR3, the full variable domain is KAGVTQTPRYLIKTRGQQVTLSCSPISGHRSVSWYQQTPGQGLQFLFEYFSETQRNKGNFPGRFSGRQFSNSRSEMNVSTLELGDSALYLCASSLRQGRNTEAFFGQGTRLTVV.

This clonotype appeared many times. The chain couples TRBV5-4 to TRBJ2-3; D not resolved. There are 14 residues in the CDR3. Germline assignment: CDR1 SGHNT and CDR2 YYREEE (reference sequence). Between the trimmed V and J ends, which lost 7 bases and 4 bases, there was a span of 16 bases. The CDR3 protein is CASSPARGADTQYF. CDR3 sequence (DNA): TGTGCCAGCTCCCCGGCCCGCGGAGCAGATACGCAGTATTTT.

This clonotype appeared many times. J is TRBJ2-5 and V is TRBV28; 10 nucleotides line up with TRBD2. This CDR3 is built from 13 residues. Germline V CDR1 and CDR2: MDHEN, SYDVKM. V lost 10 bases to trimming and J lost 5 bases; unmatched junction nucleotides: 7. CDR3 amino acids: CAIAAGGIETQYF. Written as DNA, the CDR3 is TGTGCCATCGCAGCGGGGGGGATCGAGACCCAGTACTTC.

This clonotype was observed at least ten times. The gene calls are TRBV5-1 and TRBJ2-3; no definite D call. The CDR3 loop spans 14 amino acids. Germline-derived CDR1 and CDR2 are SGHRS and YFSETQ. Trimming removed 0 bases at V and 7 bases at J, with 12 bases between. The CDR3, as DNA: TGCGCCAGCAGCTTGGAGTTGGGTGTCAATACGCAGTATTTT. It encodes CASSLELGVNTQYF. Combining the CDR3 with reference TRBV5-1 and TRBJ2-3 gives the whole variable domain KAGVTQTPRYLIKTRGQQVTLSCSPISGHRSVSWYQQTPGQGLQFLFEYFSETQRNKGNFPGRFSGRQFSNSRSEMNVSTLELGDSALYLCASSLELGVNTQYFGPGTRLTVL.

This clonotype was observed at least ten times. This chain connects TRBV4-1 to TRBJ2-5; possibly TRBD1 or TRBD2 for D (7 bases each). The ends were cut back, 7 bases at V and 5 bases at J, with 20 bases in the middle. Per the germline V gene, CDR1 is MGHRA and CDR2 is YSYEKL. The CDR3 spans 15 residues. The DNA of the CDR3 is TGCGCCAGCACCGGAAGGCAGGGGGGGTTCGAGACCCAGTACTTC. This encodes CASTGRQGGFETQYF.

CDR3: CASSLGTVYEQYV. CDR3 sequence (DNA): TGCGCCAGCAGCTTAGGGACAGTCTACGAGCAGTACGTC. The genes are TRBV5-1 and TRBJ2-7; the match to TRBD1 covers 7 bases. Per germline, CDR1 SGHRS and CDR2 YFSETQ. This CDR3 has 13 amino acids. V gave up 2 bases and J gave up 3 bases; unmatched junction bases: 2.

This clonotype was seen ten or more times. V is TRBV5-1 and J is TRBJ2-3, with a possible D match to TRBD2 (6 bases). The germline CDR1 and CDR2 sequences are SGHRS and YFSETQ. The CDR3 loop spans 12 amino acids. V lost 7 bases, J lost 3 bases, and 9 bases lay in between. This chain's CDR3 is CASHAGTDTQYF. DNA for the CDR3: TGCGCCAGCCACGCGGGAACAGATACGCAGTATTTT.

Many counts were recorded for this clonotype. The rearrangement links TRBV20-1 to TRBJ1-2; 7 positions match TRBD1. V lost 3 bases to trimming and J lost 0 bases; unmatched junction nucleotides: 4. The germline CDR1 and CDR2 sequences are DFQATT and SNEGSKA (reference sequence). CDR3 length: 14 amino acids. Here the CDR3 DNA reads TGCAGTGCTAGCGTACAGGGGCCTAACTATGGCTACACCTTC. Its translation: CSASVQGPNYGYTF.

This clonotype showed up many times. This sequence joins TRBV4-3 and TRBJ1-1, with TRBD1 as a possible D gene (5 bases). V shed 0 bases and J shed 1 base, with 9 bases lying between them. The CDR3 extends over 15 amino acids. Germline V gives CDR1 LGHNA, CDR2 YSLEER. The CDR3 region has the DNA TGCGCCAGCAGCCAAGATATCCAGGGGAACACTGAAGCTTTCTTT. The encoded protein is CASSQDIQGNTEAFF.

With regard to this clonotype: Just one base apart from a much larger clone, this may be a read error. V is TRBV15 and J is TRBJ2-6; D ambiguous. V was pared by 5 bases and J by 2 bases, with 7 bases between. From germline, CDR1 is LNHNV and CDR2 YYDKDF (reference sequence). There are 14 residues in the CDR3. For the CDR3, the DNA is TGTGCCACCAGCGATGGGGCTGGGGCCAACGTCCTGACTTTC. It specifies CATSDGAGANVLTF. Combining the CDR3 with reference TRBV15 and TRBJ2-6 gives the whole variable domain DAMVIQNPRYQVTQFGKPVTLSCSQTLNHNVMYWYQQKSSQAPKLLFHYYDKDFNNEADTPDNFQSRRPNTSFCFLDIRSPGLGDTAMYLCATSDGAGANVLTFGAGSRLTVL.